Each of the 23 T cell receptor beta chains below was sequenced from the same sample in a study of blood T cell repertoires in COVID-19. Assay: immunoSEQ multiplex PCR; the TCRdb copy retains only in-frame clones and omits some. The sample has approximately 110,000 clones, around 85% seen once. Sequencing used peripheral blood. The receptors were gathered from an elderly woman with COVID-19, enrolled during active disease.

The chain recombines TRBV6-2 or TRBV6-3 with TRBJ2-6; the match to TRBD1 covers 7 bases. Trimming removed 4 bases from V and 1 base from J; junction bases left unmatched: 4. CDR3 length equals 16 residues. Germline V gene data show CDR1 as MNHEY and CDR2 as SVGEGT. The CDR3 DNA reads TGTGCCAGCAGTTGGGGACAGTTGTCTGGGGCCAACGTCCTGACTTTC. The encoded protein is CASSWGQLSGANVLTF.

The chain combines TRBV2 with TRBJ2-2; 9 bases are a match to TRBD2. Germline CDR1 SNHLY, CDR2 FYNNEI. Losses at the gene ends were 1 base for V and 1 base for J; bases not matched to a gene: 10. This CDR3 is built from 19 residues. CDR3 nucleotides: TGTGCCAGCAGTGAAGGGTTGACGGTTAGCGGGAGGAACACCGGGGAGCTGTTTTTT. Its translation: CASSEGLTVSGRNTGELFF. Using reference TRBV2 and TRBJ2-2 for the parts outside the CDR3, the full variable domain is EPEVTQTPSHQVTQMGQEVILRCVPISNHLYFYWYRQILGQKVEFLVSFYNNEISEKSEIFDDQFSVERPDGSNFTLKIRSTKLEDSAMYFCASSEGLTVSGRNTGELFFGEGSRLTVL.

This chain links TRBV15 with TRBJ2-4, with 7 positions matching TRBD2. Germline CDR1 reads LNHNV; CDR2 reads YYDKDF (reference sequence). After removal of 0 bases from V and 8 bases from J, the junction contained 7 bases not matched to a gene. The CDR3 sequence is 15 residues long. The CDR3 protein is CATSRESGTTDIQYF. CDR3 bases: TGTGCCACCAGCAGAGAATCAGGGACTACCGACATTCAGTACTTC. The whole variable domain, remainder taken from reference TRBV15 and TRBJ2-4, is DAMVIQNPRYQVTQFGKPVTLSCSQTLNHNVMYWYQQKSSQAPKLLFHYYDKDFNNEADTPDNFQSRRPNTSFCFLDIRSPGLGDTAMYLCATSRESGTTDIQYFGAGTRLSVL.

V is TRBV7-2 and J is TRBJ2-3; 9 bases agree with TRBD2. The junction had 9 bases not matched to a gene; V was cut back by 5 bases and J by 0 bases. Looked up from germline, CDR1 is SGHTA and CDR2 is FQGNSA. This CDR3 contains 17 residues. CDR3 bases: TGTGCCAGCAGCCCGAGACTAGCGGACCCTAGCACAGATACGCAGTATTTT. Translating gives CASSPRLADPSTDTQYF. The whole variable domain, filled in from reference TRBV7-2 and TRBJ2-3, reads GAGVSQSPSNKVTEKGKDVELRCDPISGHTALYWYRQSLGQGLEFLIYFQGNSAPDKSGLPSDRFSAERTGGSVSTLTIQRTQQEDSAVYLCASSPRLADPSTDTQYFGPGTRLTVL.

The rearrangement joins TRBV4-3 to TRBJ2-1, with 7 nucleotides matching TRBD2. This CDR3 has 14 residues. Trimming at V came to 5 bases and at J to 8 bases, leaving 9 bases not matched to a gene. Germline-derived CDR1 and CDR2 are LGHNA and YSLEER. The CDR3 region has the DNA TGCGCCAGCAGCTCCTCGACTAGCTCAGATGAGCAGTTCTTC. The encoded protein is CASSSSTSSDEQFF.

The V call is TRBV3-1 (or the pseudogene TRBV3-2), the J call TRBJ1-1, with D maybe TRBD1 (5 bases). This CDR3 contains 13 residues. V shed 3 bases and J shed 3 bases, with 8 bases lying between them. Germline V gene sequence: CDR1 LGHDT, CDR2 YNNKEL (reference sequence). The CDR3 DNA sequence: TGTGCCAGCAGCCAGCTGGGGCACACTGAAGCTTTCTTT. This codes for CASSQLGHTEAFF.

This clone has only one observation. The CDR3 protein is CASSPRGYRTDTQYF. CDR3 in DNA: TGTGCCAGCAGCCCCAGGGGATACCGCACAGATACGCAGTATTTT. This chain links TRBV7-2 with TRBJ2-3, with D possibly TRBD1 on 6 matching bases. Germline CDR1 and CDR2: SGHTA and FQGNSA. CDR3 length equals 15 residues. V lost 5 bases and J lost 1, with 13 bases in between.

The table lists this clone with a count of one. The V and J genes are TRBV6-2 or TRBV6-3 and TRBJ2-2; no clear D gene. The V end lost 7 bases, the J end lost 0 bases, and 9 bases lay between the germline ends. CDR3 size: 14 residues. Per the germline V gene, CDR1 is MNHEY and CDR2 is SVGEGT. The CDR3 loop reads CASTPPANTGELFF. The CDR3 DNA reads TGTGCCAGCACCCCCCCAGCGAACACCGGGGAGCTGTTTTTT.

V and J are TRBV7-2 and TRBJ1-2; 9 nucleotides align to TRBD1. The trim removed 5 bases at V and 6 bases at J, leaving 4 bases unmatched. Germline assignment: CDR1 SGHTA and CDR2 FQGNSA. The CDR3 is 13 residues long. The CDR3 nucleotides read TGTGCCAGCAGCGAGAGGACAGGGGATGGCTACACCTTC. Translating it yields CASSERTGDGYTF.

V and J are TRBV6-5 and TRBJ2-3; D remains unclear. The V and J ends lost 4 bases and 0 bases respectively, with 14 bases between them. This CDR3 comprises 16 residues. The germline CDR1 and CDR2 sequences are MNHEY and SVGAGI. CDR3: CASSSTSYSSTDTQYF. The DNA for the CDR3 is TGTGCCAGCAGTTCCACTTCTTACAGTAGCACAGATACGCAGTATTTT.

The chain recombines TRBV6-1 with TRBJ2-7; TRBD2 matches at 9 bases. Germline V gene sequence: CDR1 MNHNS, CDR2 SASEGT. V was clipped by 4 bases and J by 1 base; unmatched bases: 11. This CDR3 has 17 amino acids. In nucleotides, the CDR3 is TGTGCCAGCAGTGTGGAGGGGGCGGGAGGGTTATCCTACGAGCAGTACTTC. It encodes CASSVEGAGGLSYEQYF.

The V call is TRBV6-5, the J call TRBJ2-3; 12 positions agree with TRBD2. V shed 7 bases, J shed 8 bases, and the junction held 7 bases outside the gene matches. The CDR3 extends over 14 amino acids. Germline V gives CDR1 MNHEY, CDR2 SVGAGI. The CDR3: CASMRLAGAVTQYF. CDR3 bases: TGTGCCAGCATGAGACTAGCGGGAGCTGTTACGCAGTATTTT.

V is TRBV28 and J is TRBJ2-2, with D possibly matching TRBD1 (7 bases). Germline assignment: CDR1 MDHEN and CDR2 SYDVKM. The V gene lost 4 bases and the J gene lost 7 bases, with 19 bases spanning the gap. The CDR3 sequence is 16 residues long. CDR3 sequence reads: CASSSQGRSGDGELFF. In DNA form, the CDR3 reads TGTGCCAGCAGTTCACAGGGGCGCTCGGGGGACGGGGAGCTGTTTTTT. The variable domain in full, with the rest retrieved from reference TRBV28 and TRBJ2-2, is DVKVTQSSRYLVKRTGEKVFLECVQDMDHENMFWYRQDPGLGLRLIYFSYDVKMKEKGDIPEGYSVSREKKERFSLILESASTNQTSMYLCASSSQGRSGDGELFFGEGSRLTVL.

This sequence joins TRBV28 and TRBJ1-1, with TRBD1 matching over 9 bases. This CDR3 has 12 residues. V trimming: 10 bases; J trimming: 5 bases; junction bases outside the gene matches: 5. Per the germline V gene, CDR1 is MDHEN and CDR2 is SYDVKM. CDR3: CATADRGTEAFF. DNA for the CDR3: TGTGCCACTGCGGACAGGGGAACTGAAGCTTTCTTT. The full variable domain, with the rest looked up from reference TRBV28 and TRBJ1-1, is DVKVTQSSRYLVKRTGEKVFLECVQDMDHENMFWYRQDPGLGLRLIYFSYDVKMKEKGDIPEGYSVSREKKERFSLILESASTNQTSMYLCATADRGTEAFFGQGTRLTVV.

In regard to this clone: A read error may produce the germline difference seen at one junction end. The V call is TRBV7-9, the J call TRBJ2-5; TRBD2 matches 7 bases. Germline CDR1 reads SEHNR; CDR2 reads FQNEAQ (reference sequence). The CDR3 is 12 amino acids. CDR3 nucleotides: TGTGCCAGCAGCTCGGCCGCTAGCGGTCCGAACTTC. Translating gives CASSSAASGPNF.

This rearrangement joins TRBV28 to TRBJ2-5, with D uncertain. The ends were cut back, 3 bases at V and 5 bases at J, with 13 bases in the middle. This CDR3 is built from 14 residues. From germline, CDR1 is MDHEN and CDR2 SYDVKM. The CDR3 reads CASSFRVNGETQYF. CDR3 in DNA: TGTGCCAGCAGTTTCCGGGTTAACGGGGAGACCCAGTACTTC. Full variable domain (outside the CDR3, taken from reference TRBV28 and TRBJ2-5): DVKVTQSSRYLVKRTGEKVFLECVQDMDHENMFWYRQDPGLGLRLIYFSYDVKMKEKGDIPEGYSVSREKKERFSLILESASTNQTSMYLCASSFRVNGETQYFGPGTRLLVL.

The chain employs TRBV20-1 and TRBJ2-1; unclear D gene. V was pared by 6 bases and J by 6 bases, with 9 bases between. In germline, CDR1 is DFQATT, CDR2 SNEGSKA (reference sequence). This CDR3 contains 11 residues. The CDR3 bases are TGCAGTGCCTACGTGCGCAATGAGCAGTTCTTC. Protein: CSAYVRNEQFF.

This sequence joins TRBV3-1 (or the pseudogene TRBV3-2) and TRBJ2-7, with 7 bases identical to TRBD1. Per the germline V gene, CDR1 is LGHDT and CDR2 is YNNKEL (reference sequence). J was trimmed by 1 base and V by 10 bases; bases with no gene match: 4. The CDR3 consists of 12 residues. DNA for the CDR3: TGTGCCAACAGACAGGGATCCTACGAGCAGTACTTC. Its protein product is CANRQGSYEQYF.

This clone was found once. V usage is TRBV6-1 and J usage is TRBJ2-3; 15 positions match TRBD2. J was trimmed by 2 bases and V by 2 bases; bases with no gene match: 5. The CDR3 is 18 amino acids. CDR1 is MNHNS and CDR2 is SASEGT in the germline V gene. The CDR3 bases are TGTGCCAGCAGTGAAAGGGGGACTAGCGGGAGGTTCACAGATACGCAGTATTTT. It specifies CASSERGTSGRFTDTQYF.

J is TRBJ1-5 and V is TRBV19; D ambiguous. Trimming stripped 3 bases from V and 1 base from J, with 7 bases between. This CDR3 has 14 amino acids. Germline CDR1 LNHDA, CDR2 SQIVND (reference sequence). CDR3 in DNA: TGTGCCAGTAGTATTTACGGGAGCAATCAGCCCCAGCATTTT. Residues: CASSIYGSNQPQHF.

The J gene is TRBJ2-5, the V gene TRBV10-3; D perhaps matches TRBD2 (6 bases). Per the germline V gene, CDR1 is ENHRY and CDR2 is SYGVKD. CDR3 length: 15 residues. The germline V and J ends were trimmed by 3 bases and 1 base, with 12 bases remaining between them. DNA for the CDR3: TGTGCCATCAGTGAAGTGGCGGGAACCCAAGAGACCCAGTACTTC. Encoded protein: CAISEVAGTQETQYF.

The gene calls are TRBV3-1 (or the pseudogene TRBV3-2) and TRBJ2-2; D may be TRBD2 (6 bases). Germline loops: CDR1 LGHDT, CDR2 YNNKEL (reference sequence). The CDR3 runs 14 residues. The V and J ends lost 3 bases and 8 bases respectively, with 13 bases between them. CDR3 in amino acids: CASSHGLTRGELFF. The CDR3, as DNA: TGTGCCAGCAGCCACGGACTAACCCGGGGGGAGCTGTTTTTT.

This clone occurred a few times. V usage is TRBV2 and J usage is TRBJ1-6; D remains ambiguous. The germline gives CDR1 SNHLY, CDR2 FYNNEI. Trimming stripped 4 bases from V and 13 bases from J, with 20 bases between. The length of the CDR3 is 15 residues. CDR3 loop: CASSVEPEHRGPLHF. CDR3 coding DNA: TGTGCCAGCAGTGTGGAACCCGAGCACAGAGGGCCCCTCCACTTT.